This is a list of T cell receptor beta chains from one sample in a study of monozygotic twins with inflammatory bowel disease. TCRdb reprocessed the 5' RACE reads and reports one entry per CDR3 protein, with no DNA. The sample data list 330,000 or so distinct CDR3 sequences. Sample: blood. The receptors come from a human donor with ulcerative colitis or Crohn's disease, or a healthy co-twin of an affected twin (not recorded which). The CDR3 runs from the conserved cysteine through the conserved F or W.

>TRBV5-1|TRBJ2-7
CASRRPGGSYEQYF
>TRBV20-1|TRBJ2-7
CSARDYRFPSYEQYF
>TRBV29-1|TRBJ2-3
CSVEGRLSTDTQYF
>TRBV12-3/TRBV12-4|TRBJ2-6
CASSFGRDGANVLTF
>TRBV2|TRBJ2-1
CASSRRGVTSGYNEQFF
>TRBV5-4|TRBJ1-1
CAGGGWNTEAFF
>TRBV20-1|TRBJ1-1
CSARGSLNTEAFF
>TRBV20-1|TRBJ1-3
CSARAFSGNTIYF
>TRBV5-4|TRBJ2-5
CASSRTGTETQYF
>TRBV12-3/TRBV12-4|TRBJ2-7
CASSVGQYLDEQYF
>TRBV18|TRBJ1-2
CASSRGHPPYGYTF
>TRBV4-3|TRBJ1-1
CASSQGVGQGNTEAFF
>TRBV5-1|TRBJ2-7
CASSPDRLPAYEQYF
>TRBV27|TRBJ1-2
CASSLTWTGNYGYTF
>TRBV20-1|TRBJ2-1
CSARGLAGANYNEQFF
>TRBV3-1|TRBJ2-1
CASSHRGSSYNEQFF
>TRBV13|TRBJ1-1
CASSLDEGQGTFF
>TRBV28|TRBJ2-7
CASSSPAGGNYEQYF
>TRBV4-3|TRBJ2-3
CASSHWRDMAGGVTDTQYF
>TRBV4-1|TRBJ2-6
CASSQEGQGEVRNSGANVLTF
>TRBV14|TRBJ2-2
CASSRGQAPGELFF
>TRBV6-1|TRBJ2-2
CASTGDRVGELFF
>TRBV5-6|TRBJ2-3
CASSLVSATKGYF
>TRBV15|TRBJ2-1
CATSRVLAGLYNEQFF
>TRBV5-5|TRBJ2-7
CASSTGTGVDEQYF
>TRBV20-1|TRBJ1-2
CSSLGESTYGYTF
>TRBV24-1|TRBJ2-1
CATSLGGFSYNEQFF
>TRBV14|TRBJ2-7
CASSQEPLEQYF
>TRBV5-1|TRBJ2-2
CASSLTQAGELFF
>TRBV5-1|TRBJ2-3
CASSLGIRSGTDTQYF
>TRBV28|TRBJ2-7
CASSYQSYEQYF
>TRBV6-5|TRBJ1-2
CASSYDSGGIVYGYTF
>TRBV27|TRBJ1-4
CVSRTGNEKLFF
>TRBV5-1|TRBJ2-5
CASSLGPGTDQETQYF
>TRBV20-1|TRBJ1-6
CSATDGRSPLHF
>TRBV27|TRBJ2-3
CASSPWGGEDTQYF
>TRBV29-1|TRBJ2-7
CSVSPGTHEQYF
>TRBV3-1|TRBJ2-1
CASSRLALHNEQFF
>TRBV5-1|TRBJ2-7
CASSQQTAAHEQYF
>TRBV14|TRBJ1-2
CASSQDLGRGYTF
>TRBV20-1|TRBJ2-3
CSALTPILGGLTDTQYF
>TRBV6-2/TRBV6-3|TRBJ2-5
CASSNRGLVETQYF
>TRBV20-1|TRBJ2-2
CSAPDPAGNANTGELFF
>TRBV24-1|TRBJ2-7
CATSDPGTAPYEQYF
>TRBV20-1|TRBJ1-5
CSASRGRGPQHF
>TRBV20-1|TRBJ1-5
CSARGGGGQPQHF
>TRBV6-5|TRBJ2-3
CASSYSSSGTVDTQYF
>TRBV12-3/TRBV12-4|TRBJ1-2
CASSPAAPYGYTF